This paragraph reports one T cell receptor beta chain. The sample belongs to a study of tissue T cells after allogeneic stem cell transplantation. Profiled with immunoSEQ multiplex PCR; TCRdb holds only in-frame clones, not every one. This sample carries around 4,100 clones, approximately 57% of them seen once, and the ten largest clones take 15% to 20%. The sequence was obtained from a female donor older than 55 with lung cancer. Sequencing was performed on tissue from the esophagus, taken at autopsy.

The CDR3 sequence: CASSEYLGRTSYEQYF. CDR3 bases: TGTGCCAGCAGTGAGTATTTAGGGCGAACATCCTACGAGCAGTACTTC. This chain joins TRBV6-1 and TRBJ2-7; D call uncertain. Trimming left V 3 bases short and J 1 base short, with 16 bases between. The CDR3 is 16 residues long. Germline values: CDR1 MNHNS, CDR2 SASEGT.